This T cell receptor beta chain comes out of a study of T cells after yellow fever vaccination. Study outcomes and limitations: A large majority of primary-vaccination clones showed up again after the booster (approximately 95% CD4, 88% CD8).

In the case of this clonotype: Its antigen remains unknown.

The length of the CDR3 is 13 residues. Trimming took 1 base from V and 7 from J, leaving 13 bases between them. Germline values: CDR1 DFQATT, CDR2 SNEGSKA (reference sequence). TCRdb reprocessed the 5' RACE reads via MiXCR and lists one record per CDR3 protein. Found here are a few hundred thousand distinct CDR3 sequences, around 3.9% of them singletons; the top ten hold about a quarter. The clonotype originates from a man in his late teens or twenties who received the YFV17D yellow fever vaccine. This chain uses TRBV20-1 with TRBJ1-1; no clear D. The specimen was PBMCs, collected on the day of the yellow fever booster vaccination. The DNA for the CDR3 is TGCAGTGCTAGAGGATCGCGGGATCTTGAAGCTTTCTTT. Translating it yields CSARGSRDLEAFF.